The 10 T cell receptor beta chains below all came from one sample that was sequenced in a study of regulatory T cells in long-lasting Graves disease. Time point in this sample: persistent/refractory GD, antithyroid drugs over 5 years with positive TRAb. The TCR library used RNA extracted from PBMCs. Building of the TCR beta libraries involved iRepertoire HTBI primers and Arm-PCR of CDR3 regions. TCRdb re-analysed the multiplex PCR reads in MiXCR, keeping a single row per CDR3 protein. The sample contains fewer than 550,000 distinct CDR3 sequences, 20% to 25% of which appear only once. Here the sequenced sample was peripheral blood mononuclear cells (PBMCs), taken when the disease was refractory, from a patient treated with antithyroid drugs. Receptor source: a female donor with Graves disease.

In its sample, this clonotype was seen once. The chain couples TRBV6-2 or TRBV6-3 to TRBJ2-2; D is perhaps TRBD1 (6 bases). With 6 bases removed from V and 4 bases from J, the gap between germline ends came to 9 bases. CDR3 size: 13 residues. Germline CDR1 is MNHEY and CDR2 is SVGEGT. As DNA, the CDR3 is TGTGCCAGCAGAAAGGACAGCACCGGGGAGCTGTTTTTT. Amino acid sequence: CASRKDSTGELFF.

This clonotype was seen ten or more times. The chain recombines TRBV2 with TRBJ2-5; no definite D call. The CDR3 runs to 15 residues. Trimming took off 0 bases at V and 2 bases at J, with 10 bases between the two ends. Germline CDR1 is SNHLY and CDR2 is FYNNEI. Here the CDR3 DNA reads TGTGCCAGCAGTGAAGCGGTGGCCGTACAAGAGACCCAGTACTTC. Translating gives CASSEAVAVQETQYF.

The rearrangement joins TRBV20-1 to TRBJ2-7; a weak D match, TRBD2 (5 bases). The CDR3 is 13 residues long. Germline lookup yields CDR1 DFQATT and CDR2 SNEGSKA (reference sequence). Trimming removed 3 bases from V and 5 bases from J, with 14 bases in between. CDR3 sequence (DNA): TGCAGTGCTAGGGAGGAGATACGAGACGAGCAGTACTTC. As protein: CSAREEIRDEQYF.

This clonotype was recorded at least ten times. The V call is TRBV29-1, the J call TRBJ2-7, with D possibly being TRBD2 (6 bases). The V end lost 3 bases, the J end lost 3 bases, and 18 bases lay between the germline ends. The V gene's germline CDR1 is SQVTM and CDR2 ANQGSEA. The CDR3 covers 15 residues. CDR3 sequence (DNA): TGCAGCGTTGACGTTTTGGGCCGGCGGGGCTACGAGCAGTACTTC. Amino acids: CSVDVLGRRGYEQYF.

This chain connects TRBV4-1 to TRBJ2-1; D gene uncertain. The CDR3 has 12 residues. V was cut by 3 bases and J by 10 bases, with 10 bases left in between. Germline lookup yields CDR1 MGHRA and CDR2 YSYEKL. The CDR3 loop reads CASSQEMGEQFF. The DNA for the CDR3 is TGCGCCAGCAGCCAGGAGATGGGAGAGCAGTTCTTC.

This clonotype showed up many times. The rearrangement uses TRBV15 and TRBJ2-7; D not resolved. Trimming stripped 0 bases from V and 6 bases from J, with 12 bases between. CDR1 and CDR2 from the germline V gene are LNHNV and YYDKDF (reference sequence). This CDR3 is 14 amino acids long. For the CDR3, the DNA is TGTGCCACCAGCAGAGATCTTAGTCCTACCGAGCAGTACTTC. The encoded protein is CATSRDLSPTEQYF.

The rearrangement joins TRBV12-3 or TRBV12-4 to TRBJ2-3; 13 nucleotides match TRBD2. The V gene end was trimmed by 7 bases and the J gene end by 7 bases; junction bases not matched to a gene: 8. CDR3 size: 15 residues. CDR3 nucleotide sequence: TGTGCCAGCAATCCAGCACTAGCGGGAGGGCATACGCAGTATTTT. It yields the protein CASNPALAGGHTQYF.

In its sample, this clonotype was seen many times. The chain couples TRBV28 to TRBJ2-5; 11 nucleotides agree with TRBD1. The CDR3 is 15 residues long. Losses at the gene ends were 6 bases for V and 1 base for J; bases not matched to a gene: 4. The germline V gene encodes CDR1 MDHEN and CDR2 SYDVKM. Written as DNA, the CDR3 is TGTGCCAGCAGCGGCGGACAGGGGGCCCAAGAGACCCAGTACTTC. Its protein is CASSGGQGAQETQYF. The whole variable domain, filled in from reference TRBV28 and TRBJ2-5, reads DVKVTQSSRYLVKRTGEKVFLECVQDMDHENMFWYRQDPGLGLRLIYFSYDVKMKEKGDIPEGYSVSREKKERFSLILESASTNQTSMYLCASSGGQGAQETQYFGPGTRLLVL.

This clonotype was detected ten times or more. The gene calls are TRBV11-1 and TRBJ1-1; D is unclear. The CDR3 is 15 amino acids. Germline V gives CDR1 SGHAT, CDR2 FQDESV (reference sequence). V was cut by 9 bases and J by 0 bases, with 17 bases left in between. CDR3: CASSTWRTMNTEAFF. The CDR3 DNA reads TGTGCCAGTTCTACGTGGAGGACCATGAACACTGAAGCTTTCTTT.

This clonotype has just a few counts. The chain is built from TRBV6-1 and TRBJ2-7; tentatively, D is TRBD1 (5 bases). Germline assignment: CDR1 MNHNS and CDR2 SASEGT. Trimming cost V 7 bases and J 3 bases, with 13 bases left between them. The CDR3 loop spans 13 amino acids. In DNA, the CDR3 is TGTGCCAGCACCCGCGACAGAAACTACGAGCAGTACTTC. This codes for CASTRDRNYEQYF.